This TCR beta chain emerged from a study of T cell responses to AZD1222 COVID-19 vaccine. Comments on this clone: Its antigen is still unknown.

This table comes from immunoSEQ multiplex PCR, and its TCRdb copy is limited to in-frame clones, with some not included. Among 110,000 to 150,000 clones listed, about nine tenths were seen once. The trim removed 8 bases at V and 3 bases at J, leaving 13 bases unmatched. This CDR3 comprises 16 residues. In germline, CDR1 is SGHVS, CDR2 FNYEAQ. Study-level points and caveats: The span of vaccine-associated CD4 TCRs extended across spike, with dominance at 160-218 and 743-854. Baseline seropositivity characterized only six AZD1222 recipients. Spike-specific TCR breadth and depth grew following two AZD1222 doses. Clonal diversity was possibly underestimated, and the donors were mostly white British, with more females.

The source is an adult in good health. This sample comprised peripheral blood, obtained on day 0 of AZD1222 vaccination. J is TRBJ2-5 and V is TRBV7-6, with TRBD1 identical over 9 bases. The CDR3 spells CASGPEAGTGKETQYF. The CDR3 DNA reads as TGTGCCAGCGGCCCAGAAGCGGGGACAGGGAAAGAGACCCAGTACTTC.